The following is a T cell receptor beta chain sequence with its context. The sample comes from a study of blood T cell repertoires in COVID-19. Study-level information: From the United States, Italy and Spain came samples of acute and convalescent COVID-19.

Participant-reported clinical history was the basis for cohort assignment. Donors of Cohort 3 who recovered were those that had two negative PCRs, clearance, or symptom resolution. V was trimmed by 8 bases and J by 0 bases, leaving 17 bases between them. CDR3 length: 15 residues. Germline-derived CDR1 and CDR2 are SNHLY and FYNNEI. In the authors' workflow: Amplification of reference gene primers provided the estimated nucleated cell counts. Here immunoSEQ multiplex PCR was the method, and the copy in TCRdb shows in-frame clones only, minus some. V and J calls and clone size are given by that table; D and trimming were obtained from the DNA. The sample contains roughly 280,000 clones, 80% to 90% of which appear only once.

The TCR was taken from a woman under 30 who had recovered from COVID-19. The material sequenced was PBMCs or T cells enriched from blood (not recorded which). The chain has TRBV2 and TRBJ2-7, with a tentative D call TRBD1 (8 bases). CDR3 bases: TGTGCCAGCTTAGACAGGGGAGGGAGCTCCTACGAGCAGTACTTC. This encodes CASLDRGGSSYEQYF.